These 24 T cell receptor beta chains originate from one sample sequenced in a study of blood T cell repertoires in COVID-19. Generated by immunoSEQ multiplex PCR, the TCRdb table keeps only in-frame clones and is missing some. This sample has 200,000 to 250,000 clones, with around 80% found just once. Specimen: peripheral blood. The receptor set was obtained from a woman aged 18-29 years with acute or convalescent COVID-19.

The chain joins TRBV19 to TRBJ2-7; maybe TRBD1 (6 bases). Trimming took off 6 bases at V and 2 bases at J, with 14 bases between the two ends. This CDR3 is 14 amino acids long. Germline CDR1 is LNHDA and CDR2 is SQIVND (reference sequence). The CDR3 loop is CASRARTATYEQYF. The CDR3 DNA is TGTGCCAGTAGGGCTCGGACAGCTACCTACGAGCAGTACTTC.

The V gene is TRBV7-2, the J gene TRBJ2-2, with D hard to call. CDR3 length equals 12 residues. Trimming removed 6 bases from V and 2 bases from J, with 4 bases in between. Germline CDR1 and CDR2: SGHTA and FQGNSA. CDR3 sequence reads: CASRTNTGELFF. CDR3 bases: TGTGCCAGCAGGACAAACACCGGGGAGCTGTTTTTT. Full variable domain (outside the CDR3, taken from reference TRBV7-2 and TRBJ2-2): GAGVSQSPSNKVTEKGKDVELRCDPISGHTALYWYRQSLGQGLEFLIYFQGNSAPDKSGLPSDRFSAERTGGSVSTLTIQRTQQEDSAVYLCASRTNTGELFFGEGSRLTVL.

The rearrangement links TRBV28 to TRBJ2-7, with D possibly TRBD1 on 5 matching bases. The V end was cut by 5 bases, the J end by 0 bases, with 11 bases between. In germline, CDR1 is MDHEN, CDR2 SYDVKM. This CDR3 contains 14 residues. The CDR3 region is CASSSYRSSYEQYF. The CDR3 coding sequence is TGTGCCAGCAGTAGTTACAGGAGCTCCTACGAGCAGTACTTC.

In nucleotides, the CDR3 is TGTGCCAGCAGCTTACAGGGGGCTCAGCCCCAGCATTTT. Translated, it gives CASSLQGAQPQHF. The rearrangement uses TRBV6-1 and TRBJ1-5; TRBD1 agrees at 9 bases. The J segment lost 6 bases and the V segment lost 6 bases, leaving 3 bases of the junction unmatched. Germline CDR1 is MNHNS and CDR2 is SASEGT. The CDR3 is 13 residues long.

The chain carries TRBV6-6 and TRBJ2-2, with D tentatively TRBD1 (6 bases). V gave up 5 bases and J gave up 7 bases, with 11 bases separating them. Germline CDR1 reads MNHNY; CDR2 reads SVGAGI (reference sequence). The CDR3 loop spans 13 amino acids. CDR3 sequence reads: CASSPTGHGELFF. CDR3 in DNA: TGTGCCAGCAGTCCCACAGGGCACGGGGAGCTGTTTTTT.

The chain uses TRBV2 and TRBJ2-2, with 7 positions matching TRBD2. The junction had 5 bases not matched to a gene; V was cut back by 0 bases and J by 4 bases. This CDR3 is 16 amino acids long. Germline V lookup: CDR1 SNHLY, CDR2 FYNNEI. CDR3 coding DNA: TGTGCCAGCAGTGAAGCATACTCGGGGGGCACCGGGGAGCTGTTTTTT. Protein product: CASSEAYSGGTGELFF.

The chain couples TRBV4-3 to TRBJ2-6, with D uncertain. The V gene lost 0 bases and the J gene lost 0 bases, with 6 bases spanning the gap. Germline-derived CDR1 and CDR2 are LGHNA and YSLEER. The CDR3 totals 16 residues. The CDR3 sequence: CASSQDLGSGANVLTF. For the CDR3, the DNA is TGCGCCAGCAGCCAAGATCTCGGCTCTGGGGCCAACGTCCTGACTTTC.

The chain has TRBV18 and TRBJ2-1, with 10 bases lining up with TRBD2. The CDR3 length is 17 residues. Germline assignment: CDR1 KGHSH and CDR2 LQKENI. V lost 0 bases, J lost 6 bases, and 8 bases stayed unmatched. The CDR3 reads CASSPPLSGRGANEQFF. DNA of the CDR3: TGTGCCAGCTCACCACCTCTGAGCGGGAGGGGAGCCAATGAGCAGTTCTTC.

The chain couples TRBV28 to TRBJ1-1; maybe TRBD1 (6 bases). Trimming removed 6 bases at V and 1 base at J, with 9 bases between. The CDR3 covers 13 residues. Germline V gives CDR1 MDHEN, CDR2 SYDVKM. In nucleotides, the CDR3 is TGTGCCAGCAGGTCGACAGGGAACACTGAAGCTTTCTTT. This sequence encodes CASRSTGNTEAFF.

This sequence joins TRBV30 and TRBJ1-1; 9 bases line up with TRBD1. The V gene's germline CDR1 is GTSNPN and CDR2 SVGIG (reference sequence). Trimming removed 2 bases from V and 4 bases from J; junction bases left unmatched: 14. CDR3 length equals 17 residues. The DNA of the CDR3 is TGTGCCTGGAGTTCTTTGGACAGGGGTTGGCGTGTCACTGAAGCTTTCTTT. Protein sequence: CAWSSLDRGWRVTEAFF. Full variable domain (missing parts from reference TRBV30 and TRBJ1-1): SQTIHQWPATLVQPVGSPLSLECTVEGTSNPNLYWYRQAAGRGLQLLFYSVGIGQISSEVPQNLSASRPQDRQFILSSKKLLLSDSGFYLCAWSSLDRGWRVTEAFFGQGTRLTVV.

This chain uses TRBV18 with TRBJ2-3, with 7 bases fitting TRBD2. Trimming took 1 base from V and 5 from J; bases not matched to a gene: 9. Germline V CDR1 and CDR2: KGHSH, LQKENI. This CDR3 region has 16 residues. The CDR3 DNA reads TGTGCCAGCTCACCACTGAGTGCAGGGAGGGTAGATACGCAGTATTTT. Translation gives CASSPLSAGRVDTQYF. The variable domain in full, completed from reference TRBV18 and TRBJ2-3, reads NAGVMQNPRHLVRRRGQEARLRCSPMKGHSHVYWYRQLPEEGLKFMVYLQKENIIDESGMPKERFSAEFPKEGPSILRIQQVVRGDSAAYFCASSPLSAGRVDTQYFGPGTRLTVL.

The genes are TRBV2 and TRBJ2-7, with D tentatively TRBD1 (6 bases). Germline-derived CDR1 and CDR2 are SNHLY and FYNNEI. V lost 6 bases, J lost 6 bases, and 18 bases lay in between. There are 14 residues in the CDR3. The CDR3 region has the DNA TGTGCCAGCAGCGGCGGGTCTAGGGGGACCGAGCAGTACTTC. Translating gives CASSGGSRGTEQYF. The full variable domain, completed using reference TRBV2 and TRBJ2-7, is EPEVTQTPSHQVTQMGQEVILRCVPISNHLYFYWYRQILGQKVEFLVSFYNNEISEKSEIFDDQFSVERPDGSNFTLKIRSTKLEDSAMYFCASSGGSRGTEQYFGPGTRLTVT.

The rearrangement links TRBV4-1 to TRBJ2-1; no reliable D call. Germline V gives CDR1 MGHRA, CDR2 YSYEKL. This CDR3 region has 17 residues. V was cut by 0 bases and J by 4 bases, with 16 bases left in between. The CDR3 DNA reads as TGCGCCAGCAGCCAAGAAGCTGGCGATTGGAGATACAATGAGCAGTTCTTC. Amino acids: CASSQEAGDWRYNEQFF.

This clone has ten or more counts. The chain links TRBV6-4 to TRBJ2-1, with TRBD2 as a possible D gene (6 bases). V dropped 3 bases and J dropped 4 bases, with 13 bases sitting between them. The CDR3 totals 15 residues. Germline V gives CDR1 MRHNA, CDR2 SNTAGT. Here the CDR3 DNA reads TGTGCCAGCAGTGAGGTTGGGGGAGGTTACAATGAGCAGTTCTTC. Translated, it gives CASSEVGGGYNEQFF.

The chain is built from TRBV7-3 and TRBJ2-1; 7 bases fit TRBD1. The length of the CDR3 is 14 residues. The germline V gene has CDR1 SGHTA and CDR2 FQGTGA. V gave up 2 bases and J gave up 6 bases; unmatched junction bases: 4. In nucleotides, the CDR3 is TGTGCCAGCAGCTTAGAGACAGGGAGCAATGAGCAGTTCTTC. This sequence encodes CASSLETGSNEQFF.

The chain couples TRBV28 to TRBJ1-5; D perhaps matches TRBD1 (6 bases). There are 15 residues in the CDR3. Per germline, CDR1 MDHEN and CDR2 SYDVKM. Trimming took 6 bases from V and 2 from J, leaving 14 bases between them. CDR3 protein: CASSYRVNGNQPQHF. DNA for the CDR3: TGTGCCAGCAGCTACAGGGTGAATGGCAATCAGCCCCAGCATTTT.

CDR3 sequence: CASSYWQRASYNEQFF. The DNA for the CDR3 is TGTGCCAGCAGTTACTGGCAGCGGGCCTCCTACAATGAGCAGTTCTTC. The chain combines TRBV6-2 or TRBV6-3 with TRBJ2-1; weak D call: TRBD2 (6 bases). Germline V gene data show CDR1 as MNHEY and CDR2 as SVGEGT. With 1 base removed from V and 0 bases from J, the gap between germline ends came to 10 bases. This CDR3 spans 16 amino acids.

This clone was observed once. CDR3: CASSGLLLRGLMDNQPQHF. CDR3 sequence (DNA): TGTGCCAGCAGTGGCTTGTTGTTGCGGGGGCTTATGGACAATCAGCCCCAGCATTTT. The V and J genes are TRBV2 and TRBJ1-5; D is possibly TRBD1 (6 bases). Germline CDR1 SNHLY, CDR2 FYNNEI. The CDR3 is made up of 19 amino acids. Deletions cut 4 bases from V and 3 bases from J, with 25 bases between. The full variable domain, in which reference TRBV2 and TRBJ1-5 provide the parts outside the CDR3, is EPEVTQTPSHQVTQMGQEVILRCVPISNHLYFYWYRQILGQKVEFLVSFYNNEISEKSEIFDDQFSVERPDGSNFTLKIRSTKLEDSAMYFCASSGLLLRGLMDNQPQHFGDGTRLSIL.

This clone was detected once. This sequence joins TRBV5-1 and TRBJ2-5; TRBD1 agrees at 12 bases. The CDR3 has 16 amino acids. CDR1 SGHRS and CDR2 YFSETQ come from the germline V gene. Losses at the gene ends were 5 bases for V and 4 bases for J; bases not matched to a gene: 9. CDR3 amino acids: CASRGGDRGPAETQYF. The DNA for the CDR3 is TGCGCCAGCAGGGGCGGGGACAGGGGGCCTGCAGAGACCCAGTACTTC.

This chain links TRBV5-1 with TRBJ2-4; tentative D call: TRBD1 (5 bases). Germline CDR1 is SGHRS and CDR2 is YFSETQ. V shed 0 bases and J shed 2 bases, with 12 bases lying between them. This CDR3 spans 16 amino acids. The CDR3 spells CASSLVQGHTKNIQYF. CDR3 DNA: TGCGCCAGCAGCTTGGTTCAGGGTCATACCAAAAACATTCAGTACTTC.

The rearrangement links TRBV19 to TRBJ1-4, with D perhaps TRBD1 (6 bases). The germline V gene encodes CDR1 LNHDA and CDR2 SQIVND (reference sequence). The CDR3 has 14 residues. Trimming pared 7 bases from V and 8 bases from J, leaving 17 bases between. Written as DNA, the CDR3 is TGTGCCAGTACCCCACAGGGTAGTGGCGAAAAACTGTTTTTT. This translates into CASTPQGSGEKLFF.

The chain recombines TRBV7-8 with TRBJ1-3, with D tentatively TRBD1 (6 bases). This CDR3 is 15 amino acids long. Trimming removed 1 base at V and 3 bases at J, with 10 bases between. The germline CDR1 and CDR2 sequences are SGHVS and FQNEAQ. CDR3 residues: CASSLGSGVGNTIYF. The CDR3 DNA reads TGTGCCAGCAGCTTAGGTTCAGGGGTTGGAAACACCATATATTTT.

This chain links TRBV18 with TRBJ1-4; 7 bases line up with TRBD1. V lost 11 bases, J lost 8 bases, and 11 bases stayed unmatched. The CDR3 has 13 residues. Germline-derived CDR1 and CDR2 are KGHSH and LQKENI. CDR3 protein: CAGQQGINEKLFF. The CDR3 nucleotides read TGTGCCGGTCAACAGGGGATTAACGAAAAACTGTTTTTT.

The chain joins TRBV6-4 to TRBJ2-3; D is possibly TRBD1 (5 bases). The germline CDR1 and CDR2 sequences are MRHNA and SNTAGT. The CDR3 loop spans 15 amino acids. Trimming took 5 bases from V and 1 from J, leaving 13 bases between them. CDR3 region: CASSSRQGGTDTQYF. The DNA of the CDR3 is TGTGCCAGCAGTTCCCGACAAGGGGGCACAGATACGCAGTATTTT.